The source of this T cell receptor (beta chain) is a study of early T cells in non-severe SARS-CoV-2 infection. This clonotype has just a few counts. TCRdb called the 5' RACE reads again in MiXCR, with one record for every CDR3 protein. The sample includes some 59,000 distinct CDR3 sequences, 10% of them seen just once. V lost 4 bases, J lost 2 bases, and 8 bases stayed unmatched. This CDR3 spans 18 amino acids. Germline V CDR1 and CDR2: LGHDT, YNNKEL (reference sequence). The sequenced sample consisted of whole blood. This receptor was obtained from an adult who was a healthcare worker with PCR-confirmed SARS-CoV-2 infection or an uninfected control (not recorded which). This chain joins TRBV3-1 and TRBJ2-3, with 14 positions matching TRBD2. CDR3 sequence: CASSRGLAGAFLTDTQYF. The CDR3 coding sequence is TGTGCCAGCAGCCGGGGACTAGCGGGGGCCTTCCTCACAGATACGCAGTATTTT.